The 25 T cell receptor beta chains listed next were all sequenced from one sample in a study of a mutant IDH1 vaccine in newly diagnosed glioma (dated by TCRdb to about 2021). The library was obtained by the immunoSEQ multiplex PCR assay. Not all clones reach the TCRdb copy of this immuneACCESS table, which keeps in-frame sequences only. Checked studies attribute under half of the gap to unresolved V genes and leave the rest unexplained. The sample yields tens of thousands of clones; around 82% were counted once. 7.4% of the sample is in the top ten clones. The time point label on this specimen signifies: baseline, week 1 (first vaccination visit). Taken with the paper, the label for treatment or condition translates to: pre-vaccination baseline after standard-of-care therapy. Material: PBMCs, obtained from a glioma patient treated with radiotherapy, temozolomide or both. These receptors were collected from a woman between 45 and 65 years old with glioma.

The J gene is TRBJ1-2, the V gene TRBV6-1, with a possible D match to TRBD1 (5 bases). The ends were cut back, 2 bases at V and 5 bases at J, with 12 bases in the middle. This CDR3 has 14 amino acids. Germline loops: CDR1 MNHNS, CDR2 SASEGT. In nucleotides, the CDR3 is TGTGCCAGCAGTGAACGACAAAAGGGGTATGGCTACACCTTC. It yields the protein CASSERQKGYGYTF.

The V and J genes are TRBV7-3 and TRBJ1-6; D is uncertain. This CDR3 comprises 20 residues. Germline V gene lookup returns CDR1 SGHTA and CDR2 FQGTGA. The V and J ends lost 1 base and 8 bases respectively, with 27 bases between them. The chain's CDR3 is CASSLNPPGLLADIDSPLHF. CDR3 in DNA: TGTGCCAGCAGCTTAAACCCCCCTGGACTCTTGGCGGATATTGATTCACCCCTCCACTTT.

The chain carries TRBV5-1 and TRBJ2-3; D might be TRBD1 or TRBD2, each matching 6 bases. The CDR3 spans 15 residues. In germline, CDR1 is SGHRS, CDR2 YFSETQ. Trimming removed 4 bases from V and 2 bases from J, with 14 bases in between. The CDR3 spells CASSVKGGPTDTQYF. CDR3 DNA: TGCGCCAGCAGCGTAAAGGGGGGCCCCACAGATACGCAGTATTTT.

A few counts support this clone. The CDR3 sequence: CASSQAYPMNTEAFF. DNA of the CDR3: TGTGCCAGCAGCCAAGCTTATCCCATGAACACTGAAGCTTTCTTT. J is TRBJ1-1 and V is TRBV4-2; D unresolved. The length of the CDR3 is 15 residues. CDR1 LGHNA and CDR2 YNFKEQ come from the germline V gene. Trimming took 1 base from V and 0 from J, leaving 9 bases between them.

This clone occurred a few times. The J gene is TRBJ1-4, the V gene TRBV7-9; the D is unclear. The CDR3 totals 14 residues. Trimming removed 4 bases from V and 7 bases from J, with 13 bases in between. The germline V gene has CDR1 SEHNR and CDR2 FQNEAQ (reference sequence). CDR3 nucleotide sequence: TGTGCCAGCAGCTCCTATTCGGACGGTGAAAAACTGTTTTTT. Encoded protein: CASSSYSDGEKLFF. The entire variable domain, with the rest obtained from reference TRBV7-9 and TRBJ1-4, is as follows: DTGVSQNPRHKITKRGQNVTFRCDPISEHNRLYWYRQTLGQGPEFLTYFQNEAQLEKSRLLSDRFSAERPKGSFSTLEIQRTEQGDSAMYLCASSSYSDGEKLFFGSGTQLSVL.

This chain uses TRBV19 with TRBJ2-7; no firm D call. Trimming stripped 8 bases from V and 11 bases from J, with 19 bases between. The length of the CDR3 is 12 residues. Germline loops: CDR1 LNHDA, CDR2 SQIVND (reference sequence). The CDR3 is CASGLPAGVKYF. The CDR3 coding sequence is TGTGCCAGTGGGCTTCCCGCTGGGGTGAAGTACTTC.

The chain couples TRBV9 to TRBJ1-5; possible D gene TRBD1, 5 bases. CDR3 length equals 13 residues. CDR1 SGDLS and CDR2 YYNGEE come from the germline V gene. Trimming pared 6 bases from V and 6 bases from J, leaving 13 bases between. CDR3 nucleotide sequence: TGTGCCAGCAACCAGGGATGGGGTCAGCCCCAGCATTTT. Protein: CASNQGWGQPQHF.

The V and J genes are TRBV6-5 and TRBJ1-1; 7 bases are shared with TRBD1. Germline trimming cut 6 bases from V and 4 bases from J; bases unmatched to any gene: 8. This CDR3 is 14 amino acids long. Germline CDR1 and CDR2: MNHEY and SVGAGI. The CDR3 DNA is TGTGCCAGCAGGCGGGACAGAGAAAGCACTGAAGCTTTCTTT. Its protein product is CASRRDRESTEAFF.

The gene calls are TRBV5-6 and TRBJ2-7; D is unclear. The CDR3 contains 13 residues. Trimming cost V 3 bases and J 3 bases, with 10 bases left between them. CDR1 and CDR2 from the germline V gene are SGHDT and YYEEEE. The CDR3 region has the DNA TGTGCCAGCAGCTCTGCGGTAGGCTACGAGCAGTACTTC. This gives the protein CASSSAVGYEQYF.

J is TRBJ2-7 and V is TRBV7-2; D may correspond to TRBD1 or TRBD2 (5 bases each). Germline loops: CDR1 SGHTA, CDR2 FQGNSA. The CDR3 sequence is 14 residues long. Trimming left V 1 base short and J 6 bases short, with 13 bases between. The CDR3 sequence: CASSLGMIGGEQYF. The CDR3 region has the DNA TGTGCCAGCAGCTTAGGGATGATTGGGGGCGAGCAGTACTTC.

Concerning this clone: This CDR3 is also generated by other DNA sequences in the sample. The chain carries TRBV20-1 and TRBJ2-7; D not certain. Trimming left V 3 bases short and J 4 bases short, with 7 bases between. The V gene's germline CDR1 is DFQATT and CDR2 SNEGSKA (reference sequence). CDR3 length: 11 amino acids. The CDR3 DNA reads TGCAGTGCTAGGGGTGGGTACGAGCAGTACTTC. Amino acid sequence: CSARGGYEQYF.

The rearrangement links TRBV5-6 to TRBJ1-5; D might be TRBD1 (6 bases). Trimming took 4 bases from V and 1 from J, leaving 9 bases between them. Germline assignment: CDR1 SGHDT and CDR2 YYEEEE. This CDR3 has 14 residues. Written as DNA, the CDR3 is TGTGCCAGCAGCCAACAGGGAAGCAATCAGCCCCAGCATTTT. Its protein product is CASSQQGSNQPQHF.

V gene TRBV9 combines with J gene TRBJ1-2; 12 positions match TRBD1. V trimming: 3 bases; J trimming: 4 bases; junction bases outside the gene matches: 4. This CDR3 spans 15 amino acids. Germline CDR1 and CDR2: SGDLS and YYNGEE. The CDR3 nucleotides are TGTGCCAGCAGCGCCGGGACAGGGGGCACCTATGGCTACACCTTC. As protein: CASSAGTGGTYGYTF.

This chain links TRBV29-1 with TRBJ2-7; D call uncertain. In germline, CDR1 is SQVTM, CDR2 ANQGSEA. This CDR3 comprises 13 residues. The V end was cut by 8 bases, the J end by 0 bases, with 14 bases between. CDR3 residues: CSFQPGSSYEQYF. For the CDR3, the DNA is TGCAGCTTCCAACCCGGGTCCTCCTACGAGCAGTACTTC.

The gene calls are TRBV27 and TRBJ1-5; possibly TRBD1 for D (6 bases). V shed 4 bases and J shed 6 bases, with 19 bases lying between them. Germline V lookup: CDR1 MNHEY, CDR2 SMNVEV (reference sequence). The CDR3 sequence is 16 residues long. In nucleotides, the CDR3 is TGTGCCAGCAGTTCGGACAGTGGGGAGAATCGTCAGCCCCAGCATTTT. Amino acids: CASSSDSGENRQPQHF.

The CDR3 coding sequence is TGTGCCAGCAGTTTACGATTCTCGGGACCGAAGAACACTGAAGCTTTCTTT. Residues: CASSLRFSGPKNTEAFF. V gene TRBV27 combines with J gene TRBJ1-1; D perhaps matches TRBD1 (5 bases). With 2 bases removed from V and 1 base from J, the gap between germline ends came to 17 bases. This CDR3 contains 17 residues. CDR1 and CDR2 from the germline V gene are MNHEY and SMNVEV (reference sequence).

This chain connects TRBV27 to TRBJ1-2; D is uncertain. V shed 0 bases and J shed 4 bases, with 6 bases lying between them. Germline CDR1 reads MNHEY; CDR2 reads SMNVEV (reference sequence). This CDR3 comprises 13 residues. This chain's CDR3 is CASSLSSIYGYTF. In nucleotides, the CDR3 is TGTGCCAGCAGTTTATCATCTATCTATGGCTACACCTTC.

The chain employs TRBV12-5 and TRBJ1-3; no clear D. The CDR3 has 14 amino acids. CDR1 and CDR2 (germline): LGHNT, FRNRAP. Trimming removed 1 base at V and 4 bases at J, with 8 bases between. This CDR3 reads CASGLGGVGNTIYF. Here the CDR3 DNA reads TGTGCTAGTGGTTTGGGGGGTGTAGGAAACACCATATATTTT.

The chain has TRBV4-3 and TRBJ1-1; 9 nucleotides line up with TRBD1. The germline V gene has CDR1 LGHNA and CDR2 YSLEER. The CDR3 is made up of 15 amino acids. With V trimmed by 1 base and J by 6 bases, 6 bases remained unmatched. The CDR3 DNA reads as TGCGCCAGCAGCCAAGGGCGAAGGACAGGGGCTGAAGCTTTCTTT. Protein sequence: CASSQGRRTGAEAFF.

V gene TRBV9 combines with J gene TRBJ1-4; TRBD1 matches 9 bases. CDR3 size: 15 residues. Trimming cost V 3 bases and J 8 bases; bases outside gene matches: 8. Germline CDR1 and CDR2: SGDLS and YYNGEE. The CDR3 nucleotides read TGTGCCAGCAGCGCGGCCGGGACAGGGAAGGAAAAACTGTTTTTT. This encodes CASSAAGTGKEKLFF.

The rearrangement uses TRBV7-9 and TRBJ2-7, with no clear D. V dropped 5 bases and J dropped 3 bases, with 2 bases sitting between them. Germline V gives CDR1 SEHNR, CDR2 FQNEAQ (reference sequence). The CDR3 is 10 residues long. The CDR3 protein is CASSLYEQYF. CDR3 DNA: TGTGCCAGCAGCCTCTACGAGCAGTACTTC.

This clone has a single count. The J gene is TRBJ1-6, the V gene TRBV6-1, with D perhaps matching TRBD1 (5 bases). Trimming shortened V by 5 bases and J by 8 bases, and 16 bases separated the two germline ends. From germline, CDR1 is MNHNS and CDR2 SASEGT. CDR3 length equals 15 residues. For the CDR3, the DNA is TGTGCCAGCAGTTCAGCCGGGACCTTAGATTCACCCCTCCACTTT. It specifies CASSSAGTLDSPLHF.

The chain links TRBV7-2 to TRBJ1-5; D unresolved. Trimming took off 4 bases at V and 6 bases at J, with 7 bases between the two ends. Germline CDR1 SGHTA, CDR2 FQGNSA. This CDR3 is built from 12 residues. CDR3 nucleotides: TGTGCCAGCAGCTCCCCCCCTCAGCCCCAGCATTTT. Translating gives CASSSPPQPQHF. Looking up the rest from reference TRBV7-2 and TRBJ1-5 gives the full variable domain: GAGVSQSPSNKVTEKGKDVELRCDPISGHTALYWYRQSLGQGLEFLIYFQGNSAPDKSGLPSDRFSAERTGGSVSTLTIQRTQQEDSAVYLCASSSPPQPQHFGDGTRLSIL.

The chain recombines TRBV27 with TRBJ1-1, with 8 bases matching TRBD1. The CDR3 covers 15 residues. V was clipped by 5 bases and J by 7 bases; unmatched bases: 12. Germline assignment: CDR1 MNHEY and CDR2 SMNVEV (reference sequence). The CDR3 region has the DNA TGTGCCAGCAGTGAATACAGGGGGGGAACGAGTGAAGCTTTCTTT. It yields the protein CASSEYRGGTSEAFF.

The chain combines TRBV27 with TRBJ1-6, with 8 bases aligning to TRBD1. Germline V gene sequence: CDR1 MNHEY, CDR2 SMNVEV (reference sequence). The junction had 13 bases not matched to a gene; V was cut back by 6 bases and J by 0 bases. CDR3 length equals 19 residues. The CDR3 region is CASRSGTGGTSSYNSPLHF. For the CDR3, the DNA is TGTGCCAGCAGGTCCGGGACAGGCGGGACCTCCTCCTATAATTCACCCCTCCACTTT.